This is a list of T cell receptor beta chains from one sample in a study of read filtering for tumor transcriptome and immune sequencing. TCRdb called the reads again in MiXCR, with one record for every CDR3 protein. The sample consists of roughly 56,000 distinct CDR3 sequences, around 21% of them appearing once. Sample: a population of CD138-negative cells sorted from bone marrow. Receptors originate from a donor aged 40 or older with multiple myeloma. Both conserved end residues are part of each CDR3. The D gene is left open where the match is weak. Rows may omit the clone size; those that give it use once, few, many or a size class.

cdr3_aa cdr3_nt v_call clone_size j_call d_call
CSARRVTDPTYEQYF TGCAGTGCTAGAAGGGTGACAGATCCGACCTACGAGCAGTACTTC TRBV20-1 many TRBJ2-7 .
CASSSGQNTDTQYF TGTGCCAGCAGTTCGGGACAGAACACAGATACGCAGTATTTT TRBV28 . TRBJ2-3 TRBD1
CASSSAGQGAGELFF TGTGCCAGTAGTTCCGCCGGACAGGGGGCCGGGGAGCTGTTTTTT TRBV19 many TRBJ2-2 TRBD1
CASSQWGGTGELFF TGTGCCAGCAGTCAGTGGGGGGGCACCGGGGAGCTGTTTTTT TRBV11-2 many TRBJ2-2 TRBD2
CASSQEGQTNTQYF TGCGCCAGCAGCCAAGAGGGACAAACAAATACGCAGTATTTT TRBV4-1 many TRBJ2-3 .
CASSYLGGDQETQYF TGTGCCAGCAGTTACTTGGGCGGGGACCAAGAGACCCAGTACTTC TRBV6-5 many TRBJ2-5 .
CASSLGGQGFSEQYF TGTGCCAGCAGTTTAGGAGGACAGGGTTTTAGCGAGCAGTACTTC TRBV28 once TRBJ2-7 TRBD1
CATSDPGVYRNEQFF TGTGCCACCAGTGATCCAGGGGTCTACCGGAATGAGCAGTTCTTC TRBV24-1 many TRBJ2-1 .
CASRPGRGPNTEAFF TGTGCCAGCAGGCCCGGTAGGGGGCCTAACACTGAAGCTTTCTTT TRBV6-6 few TRBJ1-1 TRBD1
CASSEIQGAATEAFF TGTGCCAGCAGCGAAATTCAGGGGGCGGCCACTGAAGCTTTCTTT TRBV2 many TRBJ1-1 TRBD1
CASSLGGLIGELFF TGTGCCAGTAGTTTAGGGGGACTCATCGGGGAGCTGTTTTTT TRBV28 . TRBJ2-2 .
CASSMGINYGYTF TGTGCCAGTAGTATGGGCATAAACTATGGCTACACCTTC TRBV19 . TRBJ1-2 .
CSASWDATNEKLFF TGCAGTGCTAGTTGGGACGCAACTAATGAAAAACTGTTTTTT TRBV20-1 many TRBJ1-4 .
CASSAYRDTEAFF TGTGCCAGCAGTGCCTACAGAGACACTGAAGCTTTCTTT TRBV6-5 many TRBJ1-1 .
CSARGHHQETQYF TGCAGTGCTAGGGGACACCACCAAGAGACCCAGTACTTC TRBV20-1 many TRBJ2-5 .
CASRPLSREQFF TGTGCCAGCAGGCCTCTCTCCCGTGAGCAGTTCTTC TRBV6-6 many TRBJ2-1 .
CSAQGQKETQYF TGCAGTGCCCAGGGTCAGAAAGAGACCCAGTACTTC TRBV20-1 many TRBJ2-5 .
CASSPSRANTGELFF TGTGCCAGCAGCCCGAGCAGGGCGAACACCGGGGAGCTGTTTTTT TRBV7-3 many TRBJ2-2 .
CSARRLAVTDTQYF TGCAGTGCCCGCAGACTAGCGGTCACAGATACGCAGTATTTT TRBV20-1 many TRBJ2-3 TRBD2
CSAGLNNEQFF TGCAGCGCCGGACTCAACAATGAGCAGTTCTTC TRBV29-1 medium-sized TRBJ2-1 .
CASSWGNQETQYF TGTGCCAGTAGTTGGGGAAACCAAGAGACCCAGTACTTC TRBV19 many TRBJ2-5 .
CASSLARSTDTQYF TGCGCCAGCAGCTTGGCCCGGAGCACAGATACGCAGTATTTT TRBV5-1 many TRBJ2-3 .
CASSSRQGAFNNEQFF TGTGCCAGCAGCTCCAGACAGGGGGCGTTCAACAATGAGCAGTTCTTC TRBV5-4 . TRBJ2-1 TRBD1
CASSQGQINEKLFF TGCGCCAGCAGCCAAGGACAGATCAATGAAAAACTGTTTTTT TRBV4-1 few TRBJ1-4 .
CASSQAGTVSEKLFF TGCGCCAGCAGCCAAGCCGGGACGGTGAGTGAAAAACTGTTTTTT TRBV4-3 . TRBJ1-4 .
CSASVFAGIHDEQFF TGCAGTGCTAGCGTTTTTGCGGGGATTCACGATGAGCAGTTTTTC TRBV20-1 . TRBJ2-1 .
CATSGGSAGAYEQYF TGTGCCACCAGTGGGGGTAGTGCGGGAGCCTACGAGCAGTACTTC TRBV24-1 many TRBJ2-7 TRBD2
CASSLPGGGTGELFF TGTGCCAGCAGCTTACCGGGGGGCGGAACCGGGGAGCTGTTTTTT TRBV7-3 many TRBJ2-2 .
CASSSDIMNTEAFF TGTGCCAGCAGCTCGGACATTATGAACACTGAAGCTTTCTTT TRBV7-9 many TRBJ1-1 .
CASSLPADTQYF TGTGCCAGCAGCCTCCCGGCAGATACGCAGTATTTT TRBV7-8 many TRBJ2-3 .
CASSRESPTSGGIYTGELFF TGCGCCAGCAGCCGAGAGAGTCCGACTAGCGGGGGGATATACACCGGGGAGCTGTTTTTT TRBV5-1 many TRBJ2-2 TRBD2
CASSQDLRLAPYF TGTGCCAGCAGCCAAGATCTGAGACTAGCGCCGTACTTC TRBV3-1 many TRBJ2-5 TRBD2
CSANGLAGVTGELFF TGCAGTGCTAACGGACTAGCGGGAGTCACCGGGGAGCTGTTTTTT TRBV20-1 . TRBJ2-2 TRBD2
CSARGAHEQYF TGCAGTGCCCGAGGGGCTCACGAGCAGTACTTC TRBV20-1 many TRBJ2-7 .
CSAPGWGASASETQYF TGCAGTGCTCCCGGGTGGGGGGCAAGCGCGTCAGAGACCCAGTACTTC TRBV20-1 many TRBJ2-5 .
CASSMNTGELFF TGCGCCAGCAGCATGAACACCGGGGAGCTGTTTTTT TRBV5-1 many TRBJ2-2 .
CASSKLAGAYNEQFF TGTGCCAGCAGCAAACTAGCGGGGGCCTACAATGAGCAGTTCTTC TRBV7-3 few TRBJ2-1 TRBD2
CASSEARQIYGHTF TGTGCCAGCAGTGAAGCGCGGCAGATATATGGCCACACCTTC TRBV2 . TRBJ1-2 .
CASSLGVTSGRPTQYF TGTGCCAGCAGCTTGGGGGTGACTAGCGGGAGGCCTACGCAGTATTTT TRBV5-5 many TRBJ2-3 TRBD2
CASSSGGAGGTQYF TGTGCCAGTAGCTCCGGTGGTGCCGGGGGGACCCAGTACTTC TRBV19 many TRBJ2-5 .
CASAQGDQAGYTF TGCGCCAGCGCGCAGGGAGACCAGGCTGGCTACACCTTC TRBV5-1 many TRBJ1-2 .
CASSQQETTGRQYF TGTGCCAGCAGTCAACAAGAAACGACAGGCCGGCAGTACTTC TRBV6-1 many TRBJ2-7 .
CASRRLAGQTDTQYF TGTGCCAGCAGGCGACTAGCGGGGCAAACAGATACGCAGTATTTT TRBV6-5 many TRBJ2-3 TRBD2
CSGTSGSIGADTQYF TGCAGCGGGACTAGCGGGAGTATCGGCGCAGATACGCAGTATTTT TRBV20-1 . TRBJ2-3 TRBD2
CATSSRQRGTDTQYF TGTGCCACCAGCTCCCGCCAGCGGGGCACAGATACGCAGTATTTT TRBV15 . TRBJ2-3 .
CASSLTGGVGTDTQYF TGTGCCAGCAGCTTAACAGGGGGAGTAGGCACAGATACGCAGTATTTT TRBV7-3 many TRBJ2-3 .
CASSQDNSLRDPQYF TGCGCCAGCAGCCAAGACAATTCACTCCGAGATCCCCAGTACTTC TRBV4-1 many TRBJ2-5 .
CASSLALGGPETQYF TGTGCCAGCAGCTTAGCGCTCGGGGGACCAGAGACCCAGTACTTC TRBV7-2 many TRBJ2-5 .
CSAIGFTNRANTEAFF TGCAGTGCTATTGGTTTCACCAACAGAGCAAACACTGAAGCTTTCTTT TRBV20-1 many TRBJ1-1 .
CASSQSFGPFLEQFF TGCGCCAGCAGCCAATCGTTCGGTCCATTCCTGGAGCAGTTCTTC TRBV4-1 many TRBJ2-1 .
CASSLGLAGNYEQYF TGTGCCAGCAGCTTAGGCCTAGCGGGAAACTACGAGCAGTACTTC TRBV11-1 many TRBJ2-7 TRBD2